This entry lists 21 T cell receptor beta chains sequenced from one sample in a study of blood T cell repertoires in COVID-19. Sequenced by immunoSEQ multiplex PCR; TCRdb stores in-frame clones only, minus some. The sample includes around 270,000 clones, 75% to 90% seen only once; the top ten take about 4.6%. Sequenced material: peripheral blood. The receptors were gathered from a man aged 40-50 years with acute or convalescent COVID-19.

This chain connects TRBV9 to TRBJ1-4; 9 nucleotides align to TRBD1. The CDR3 covers 15 residues. Germline CDR1 is SGDLS and CDR2 is YYNGEE. J lost 5 bases, V lost 4 bases, and 6 bases had no gene match. The CDR3 DNA reads as TGTGCCAGCAGCCAAGGGACAGGGACAAATGAAAAACTGTTTTTT. This encodes CASSQGTGTNEKLFF.

The V gene is TRBV10-3, the J gene TRBJ2-7; a weak D match, TRBD2 (5 bases). The CDR3 is made up of 16 amino acids. V was pared by 3 bases and J by 1 base, with 16 bases between. Germline-derived CDR1 and CDR2 are ENHRY and SYGVKD. Written as DNA, the CDR3 is TGTGCCATCAGTGAAGGCGGAACTAGGGCGTCCTACGAGCAGTACTTC. This gives the protein CAISEGGTRASYEQYF.

This clone was counted only a few times. The genes are TRBV7-2 and TRBJ1-5; weak D call: TRBD1 (6 bases). Per the germline V gene, CDR1 is SGHTA and CDR2 is FQGNSA. CDR3 length equals 15 residues. V lost 5 bases, J lost 5 bases, and 16 bases lay in between. The CDR3 DNA sequence: TGTGCCAGCAGCCAGGGGTCGGGTGAGGATCAGCCCCAGCATTTT. Its protein product is CASSQGSGEDQPQHF.

V gene TRBV6-5 combines with J gene TRBJ1-1; 7 bases fit TRBD1. V was pared by 5 bases and J by 0 bases, with 3 bases of the junction left unmatched. The CDR3 is 14 residues long. CDR1 and CDR2 from the germline V gene are MNHEY and SVGAGI. CDR3: CASSRDSLNTEAFF. In DNA, the CDR3 is TGTGCCAGCAGTCGGGACAGCCTGAACACTGAAGCTTTCTTT.

This clone was seen a few times. V usage is TRBV5-1 and J usage is TRBJ2-7; the D gene is possibly TRBD1 (6 bases). CDR3 length: 13 amino acids. Germline values: CDR1 SGHRS, CDR2 YFSETQ. Trimming took off 8 bases at V and 6 bases at J, with 18 bases between the two ends. The CDR3, as DNA: TGCGCCAGGGCCGTTGGGGGCCCCTTCGAGCAGTACTTC. It translates to CARAVGGPFEQYF.

V is TRBV7-9 and J is TRBJ2-4, with TRBD1 matching 8 bases. The ends lost 5 bases at V and 11 bases at J; junction bases unmatched: 8. Germline lookup yields CDR1 SEHNR and CDR2 FQNEAQ (reference sequence). The CDR3 is 13 amino acids. CDR3 protein: CASSPGQGRFQYF. For the CDR3, the DNA is TGTGCCAGCAGCCCCGGACAGGGACGATTTCAGTACTTC.

The chain joins TRBV5-1 to TRBJ1-5; 9 nucleotides agree with TRBD1. The CDR3 length is 15 residues. Germline V gene sequence: CDR1 SGHRS, CDR2 YFSETQ. V lost 4 bases and J lost 5; bases outside the gene matches: 7. CDR3 region: CASSQEGQGHQPQHF. The CDR3 DNA reads as TGCGCCAGCAGCCAAGAGGGACAGGGCCATCAGCCCCAGCATTTT.

The rearrangement links TRBV19 to TRBJ2-6; 9 bases are a match to TRBD1. Germline CDR1 LNHDA, CDR2 SQIVND (reference sequence). The CDR3 contains 17 residues. The ends lost 3 bases at V and 5 bases at J; junction bases unmatched: 8. DNA for the CDR3: TGTGCCAGTAGTATGAGTAGGGGACAGGGCCGGGCCAACGTCCTGACTTTC. This encodes CASSMSRGQGRANVLTF.

V usage is TRBV7-2 and J usage is TRBJ2-3; 7 bases match TRBD1. This CDR3 comprises 16 residues. Germline CDR1 SGHTA, CDR2 FQGNSA. V shed 5 bases, J shed 2 bases, and the junction held 10 bases outside the gene matches. The CDR3 here is CASSQGTALLTDTQYF. The CDR3 nucleotides are TGTGCCAGCAGCCAAGGGACAGCCCTACTCACAGATACGCAGTATTTT. Full variable domain (rest looked up from reference TRBV7-2 and TRBJ2-3): GAGVSQSPSNKVTEKGKDVELRCDPISGHTALYWYRQSLGQGLEFLIYFQGNSAPDKSGLPSDRFSAERTGGSVSTLTIQRTQQEDSAVYLCASSQGTALLTDTQYFGPGTRLTVL.

The rearrangement uses TRBV12-3 or TRBV12-4 and TRBJ1-2, with D unresolved. The CDR3 runs to 12 residues. V shed 2 bases and J shed 7 bases, with 8 bases lying between them. The chain's CDR3 is CASSLFRGGYTF. CDR3 nucleotides: TGTGCCAGCAGTTTATTCCGAGGTGGCTACACCTTC.

This chain uses TRBV12-3 or TRBV12-4 with TRBJ1-1; D gene unclear. Trimming removed 7 bases at V and 0 bases at J, with 9 bases between. The CDR3 has 13 residues. CDR3 sequence reads: CASKKEMNTEAFF. The CDR3 coding sequence is TGTGCCAGCAAGAAGGAGATGAACACTGAAGCTTTCTTT.

This chain uses TRBV6-1 with TRBJ1-6; D unclear. The CDR3 spans 15 residues. CDR1 MNHNS and CDR2 SASEGT come from the germline V gene. The V gene lost 3 bases and the J gene lost 5 bases, with 11 bases spanning the gap. As DNA, the CDR3 is TGTGCCAGCAGTGATCGAGGTTCCCATAATTCACCCCTCCACTTT. Amino acid sequence: CASSDRGSHNSPLHF.

The chain recombines TRBV27 with TRBJ1-6; the D gene is possibly TRBD1 (6 bases). Germline V gene data show CDR1 as MNHEY and CDR2 as SMNVEV (reference sequence). Trimming took 4 bases from V and 7 from J, leaving 23 bases between them. This CDR3 spans 18 amino acids. The CDR3 loop reads CASSSPGGRGSWNSPLHF. In DNA form, the CDR3 reads TGTGCCAGCAGTTCCCCCGGAGGCAGGGGCTCATGGAATTCACCCCTCCACTTT.

This rearrangement joins TRBV10-3 to TRBJ2-1; D not resolved. The length of the CDR3 is 14 residues. Germline assignment: CDR1 ENHRY and CDR2 SYGVKD. Trimming pared 10 bases from V and 0 bases from J, leaving 13 bases between. CDR3 residues: CATSTGSSYNEQFF. Here the CDR3 DNA reads TGTGCCACTTCGACTGGCAGCTCCTACAATGAGCAGTTCTTC.

J is TRBJ1-1 and V is TRBV6-5, with D unresolved. V was trimmed by 0 bases and J by 1 base, leaving 3 bases between them. Germline-derived CDR1 and CDR2 are MNHEY and SVGAGI. This CDR3 has 13 residues. The chain's CDR3 is CASSYSSNTEAFF. Written as DNA, the CDR3 is TGTGCCAGCAGTTACTCCTCGAACACTGAAGCTTTCTTT.

The chain couples TRBV19 to TRBJ2-2; maybe TRBD2 (7 bases). The V gene lost 6 bases and the J gene lost 4 bases, with 15 bases spanning the gap. The CDR3 covers 15 residues. The germline V gene has CDR1 LNHDA and CDR2 SQIVND (reference sequence). The chain's CDR3 is CASSIGGGSTGELFF. In nucleotides, the CDR3 is TGTGCCAGTAGCATTGGGGGCGGGAGCACCGGGGAGCTGTTTTTT.

The rearrangement links TRBV6-5 to TRBJ2-7; TRBD1 agrees at 8 bases. From germline, CDR1 is MNHEY and CDR2 SVGAGI. The CDR3 length is 14 residues. Trimming took 5 bases from V and 0 from J; bases not matched to a gene: 3. The CDR3 coding sequence is TGTGCCAGCAGTCTCCAGGGGGCCTCCTACGAGCAGTACTTC. Its translation: CASSLQGASYEQYF.

This rearrangement joins TRBV5-6 to TRBJ2-3; D is uncertain. There are 16 residues in the CDR3. V was trimmed by 3 bases and J by 0 bases, leaving 14 bases between them. From germline, CDR1 is SGHDT and CDR2 YYEEEE. CDR3 sequence (DNA): TGTGCCAGCAGCTGGTTTGAGGCGACTAGCACAGATACGCAGTATTTT. Translated: CASSWFEATSTDTQYF.

The gene calls are TRBV5-6 and TRBJ2-2; 7 bases line up with TRBD1. Trimming took 0 bases from V and 5 from J; bases not matched to a gene: 1. This CDR3 is 14 amino acids long. In germline, CDR1 is SGHDT, CDR2 YYEEEE. The CDR3, as DNA: TGTGCCAGCAGCTTGGCCAGGGGGACCGGGGAGCTGTTTTTT. As protein: CASSLARGTGELFF.

This sequence joins TRBV5-4 and TRBJ2-7; 10 bases agree with TRBD2. With V trimmed by 4 bases and J by 2 bases, 6 bases remained unmatched. Germline loops: CDR1 SGHNT, CDR2 YYREEE (reference sequence). The CDR3 runs to 15 residues. The CDR3 DNA reads as TGTGCCAGCAGCGCGTCTAGCGGGGGAACCTACGAGCAGTACTTC. Protein product: CASSASSGGTYEQYF. Full variable domain (rest looked up from reference TRBV5-4 and TRBJ2-7): ETGVTQSPTHLIKTRGQQVTLRCSSQSGHNTVSWYQQALGQGPQFIFQYYREEENGRGNFPPRFSGLQFPNYSSELNVNALELDDSALYLCASSASSGGTYEQYFGPGTRLTVT.

A few counts support this clone. The rearrangement links TRBV20-1 to TRBJ2-7, with a weak D call TRBD1 (5 bases). In germline, CDR1 is DFQATT, CDR2 SNEGSKA (reference sequence). CDR3 length: 11 residues. Trimming stripped 1 base from V and 6 bases from J, with 7 bases between. The chain's CDR3 is CSARVGAEQYF. CDR3 bases: TGCAGTGCTAGAGTAGGGGCCGAGCAGTACTTC.